Listed below are T cell receptor beta chains from one sample, sequenced in a study of T cell responses to AZD1222 COVID-19 vaccine. Clones were sequenced by immunoSEQ multiplex PCR, and TCRdb holds only the in-frame ones, with some missing. Counted here are tens of thousands of clones, around 82% occurring once; the ten biggest clones make up roughly 25%. Material: peripheral blood, obtained 28 days after the second AZD1222 dose. Receptors originate from an adult who received the AZD1222 COVID-19 vaccine. CDR3s include the opening cysteine and the closing phenylalanine or tryptophan. A D gene is named only where the DNA matches it firmly. The listing skips clone size in some rows; elsewhere it reads once, few, many or a size class.

v_call	j_call	d_call	clone_size	cdr3_length	cdr3_aa	cdr3_nt
TRBV4-3	TRBJ1-1	TRBD1	-	14	CASSQDRMNTEAFF	TGCGCCAGCAGCCAGGACAGGATGAACACTGAAGCTTTCTTT
TRBV12-5	TRBJ2-1	TRBD1	-	15	CASGPLGQGYNEQFF	TGTGCTAGTGGTCCGTTGGGACAGGGATACAATGAGCAGTTCTTC
TRBV28	TRBJ2-5	TRBD2	-	15	CASSSGTSGSKTQYF	TGTGCCAGCAGTTCGGGGACTAGCGGGAGCAAGACCCAGTACTTC
TRBV7-8	TRBJ1-5	-	-	18	CASSLKIKQGFGNQPQHF	TGTGCCAGCAGCTTAAAGATAAAACAGGGATTTGGCAATCAGCCCCAGCATTTT
TRBV18	TRBJ2-7	TRBD1	-	14	CASSPPPGQGSQYF	TGTGCCAGCTCACCACCCCCGGGACAGGGCAGCCAGTACTTC
TRBV29-1	TRBJ2-7	-	-	13	CSVEARGAYEQYF	TGCAGCGTTGAGGCCCGTGGGGCCTACGAGCAGTACTTC
TRBV7-2	TRBJ2-1	TRBD2	-	16	CASSFGASGMGREQFF	TGTGCCAGCAGCTTTGGGGCTAGCGGGATGGGGCGTGAGCAGTTCTTC
TRBV27	TRBJ2-2	-	-	13	CASSLRNTGELFF	TGTGCCAGCAGTTTGAGGAACACCGGGGAGCTGTTTTTT
TRBV7-9	TRBJ2-1	-	once	16	CASSLVGSGFYNEQFF	TGTGCCAGCAGCTTAGTGGGTAGCGGATTCTACAATGAGCAGTTCTTC
TRBV28	TRBJ2-7	TRBD2	-	15	CASITGLAGKHEQYF	TGTGCCAGCATTACCGGACTAGCGGGAAAGCACGAGCAGTACTTC
TRBV5-1	TRBJ2-2	TRBD2	-	16	CASSLMASGSPGELFF	TGCGCCAGCAGCTTGATGGCTAGCGGGAGCCCCGGGGAGCTGTTTTTT
TRBV12-3/TRBV12-4	TRBJ2-2	-	few	13	CASSLDRLGELFF	TGTGCCAGCAGTCTCGACAGACTCGGGGAGCTGTTTTTT
TRBV7-2	TRBJ1-1	TRBD1	-	15	CASSSDSGGHTEAFF	TGTGCCAGCAGCTCAGACTCAGGGGGTCACACTGAAGCTTTCTTT
TRBV30	TRBJ1-3	-	-	15	CAWSNIAYSGNTIYF	TGTGCCTGGAGTAATATTGCTTACTCTGGAAACACCATATATTTT
TRBV7-3	TRBJ2-3	-	-	17	CASSLISPRRQADTQYF	TGTGCCAGCAGCTTAATAAGTCCCAGGCGGCAAGCAGATACGCAGTATTTT
TRBV9	TRBJ2-1	-	-	14	CASSDKVNSGEQFF	TGTGCCAGCAGCGACAAGGTGAACTCGGGTGAGCAGTTCTTC
TRBV25-1	TRBJ2-7	-	few	14	CASSEGSSGDEQYF	TGTGCCAGCAGTGAAGGCAGCTCTGGGGACGAGCAGTACTTC
TRBV27	TRBJ2-3	TRBD1	-	13	CAIRTGGTDTQYF	TGTGCCATCCGGACAGGGGGCACGGATACGCAGTATTTT
TRBV10-1	TRBJ2-3	-	-	15	CASLCWGKGPDTQYF	TGCGCCAGCCTTTGTTGGGGTAAGGGACCGGATACGCAGTATTTT
TRBV7-3	TRBJ2-3	-	-	23	CASSITRPHFGGWGTSSTDTQYF	TGTGCCAGCAGCATAACAAGGCCCCACTTTGGGGGGTGGGGTACATCCAGCACAGATACGCAGTATTTT
TRBV19	TRBJ2-3	TRBD1	-	13	CASKGTGTDTQYF	TGTGCCAGTAAGGGGACAGGCACAGATACGCAGTATTTT
TRBV7-3	TRBJ2-7	-	-	15	CASSPSPAGSYEQYF	TGTGCCAGCAGTCCATCACCCGCTGGCTCCTACGAGCAGTACTTC
TRBV9	TRBJ2-7	TRBD2	few	18	CASSPPRAGLASTYEQYF	TGTGCCAGCAGCCCGCCCAGGGCTGGACTAGCGTCAACCTACGAGCAGTACTTC
TRBV4-1	TRBJ1-1	TRBD1	-	15	CASSQDNKDRGKAFF	TGCGCCAGCAGCCAAGATAATAAGGACAGGGGTAAGGCTTTCTTT
TRBV7-9	TRBJ2-4	-	-	15	CASSSSGGAKNIQYF	TGTGCCAGCAGCTCCAGCGGAGGAGCCAAAAACATTCAGTACTTC
TRBV7-2	TRBJ2-2	TRBD1	-	16	CASSTYRDRAAGELFF	TGTGCCAGCAGCACCTACCGGGACAGGGCGGCCGGGGAGCTGTTTTTT
TRBV5-1	TRBJ1-1	TRBD1	-	14	CASSFEQGVTEAFF	TGCGCCAGCAGCTTCGAACAGGGGGTCACTGAAGCTTTCTTT
TRBV7-2	TRBJ1-3	-	-	14	CASSFIHSGNTIYF	TGTGCCAGCAGCTTCATCCACTCTGGAAACACCATATATTTT
TRBV28	TRBJ1-2	-	-	14	CASSSYGTGYGYTF	TGTGCCAGCAGTTCATATGGGACGGGCTATGGCTACACCTTC
TRBV6-5	TRBJ1-1	TRBD1	-	14	CASSLTGSNTEAFF	TGTGCCAGCAGTTTGACAGGGTCCAACACTGAAGCTTTCTTT
TRBV5-1	TRBJ2-7	TRBD1	-	14	CASSPDRGQNEQYF	TGCGCCAGCAGCCCCGACAGGGGGCAAAACGAGCAGTACTTC
TRBV7-2	TRBJ2-1	-	-	13	CASSQGSYNEQFF	TGTGCCAGCAGCCAAGGGTCGTACAATGAGCAGTTCTTC
TRBV6-6	TRBJ2-7	-	-	11	CASSSHDEQYF	TGTGCCAGCAGTTCCCATGACGAGCAGTACTTC
TRBV4-1	TRBJ2-5	-	-	16	CASSQDNSGPQETQYF	TGCGCCAGCAGCCAAGATAATTCGGGCCCACAAGAGACCCAGTACTTC
TRBV7-2	TRBJ2-3	TRBD2	-	14	CASSFRLAPDTQYF	TGTGCCAGCAGCTTCCGACTAGCACCAGATACGCAGTATTTT
TRBV19	TRBJ2-2	TRBD2	-	16	CASSTSGSGGTGELFF	TGTGCCAGTAGTACTAGCGGGAGCGGAGGGACCGGGGAGCTGTTTTTT
TRBV19	TRBJ2-1	TRBD2	-	15	CASSIVRGSRDEQFF	TGTGCCAGTAGTATAGTCCGCGGGAGCAGGGATGAGCAGTTCTTC
TRBV7-2	TRBJ2-7	TRBD1	-	14	CASSFTGGSYEQYF	TGTGCCAGCAGCTTTACAGGGGGCTCCTACGAGCAGTACTTC
TRBV29-1	TRBJ2-1	-	-	13	CSVEWDGVSEQFF	TGCAGCGTTGAGTGGGACGGGGTAAGTGAGCAGTTCTTC
TRBV20-1	TRBJ2-2	-	few	15	CSASSHRGSTGELFF	TGCAGTGCTAGTTCCCATCGGGGCTCTACCGGGGAGCTGTTTTTT
TRBV10-3	TRBJ2-1	TRBD2	-	15	CAISETATSGSWQFF	TGTGCCATCAGTGAGACAGCGACTAGCGGGAGTTGGCAGTTCTTC
TRBV30	TRBJ2-1	-	-	15	CAWSVTQGTSNEQFF	TGTGCCTGGAGTGTTACCCAGGGTACGAGCAATGAGCAGTTCTTC
TRBV6-2/TRBV6-3	TRBJ1-5	-	-	13	CASSLVLMSPQHF	TGTGCCAGCAGTTTGGTGTTGATGTCGCCCCAGCATTTT
TRBV30	TRBJ2-7	-	-	12	CAWSEYSYEQYF	TGTGCCTGGAGTGAATACAGTTACGAGCAGTACTTC
TRBV5-5	TRBJ2-7	TRBD1	-	15	CASRLDRAGAGEQYF	TGTGCCAGCAGGCTGGACAGGGCCGGGGCGGGCGAGCAGTACTTC
TRBV7-3	TRBJ2-1	-	once	15	CASSLLRRPYNEQFF	TGTGCCAGCAGCTTACTCCGCAGACCTTACAATGAGCAGTTCTTC
TRBV30	TRBJ2-1	TRBD2	-	12	CAWSKSGLEEFF	TGTGCCTGGAGCAAATCAGGACTAGAGGAGTTCTTC
TRBV28	TRBJ1-5	-	-	15	CASRGALGSNQPQHF	TGTGCCAGCAGGGGGGCCCTCGGCAGCAATCAGCCCCAGCATTTT
TRBV11-2	TRBJ2-5	-	few	16	CASSLAGQGPQETQYF	TGTGCCAGCAGCTTAGCGGGGCAGGGCCCTCAAGAGACCCAGTACTTC
TRBV7-9	TRBJ2-7	-	-	12	CASSLAELEQYF	TGTGCCAGCAGCTTAGCGGAGCTTGAGCAGTACTTC